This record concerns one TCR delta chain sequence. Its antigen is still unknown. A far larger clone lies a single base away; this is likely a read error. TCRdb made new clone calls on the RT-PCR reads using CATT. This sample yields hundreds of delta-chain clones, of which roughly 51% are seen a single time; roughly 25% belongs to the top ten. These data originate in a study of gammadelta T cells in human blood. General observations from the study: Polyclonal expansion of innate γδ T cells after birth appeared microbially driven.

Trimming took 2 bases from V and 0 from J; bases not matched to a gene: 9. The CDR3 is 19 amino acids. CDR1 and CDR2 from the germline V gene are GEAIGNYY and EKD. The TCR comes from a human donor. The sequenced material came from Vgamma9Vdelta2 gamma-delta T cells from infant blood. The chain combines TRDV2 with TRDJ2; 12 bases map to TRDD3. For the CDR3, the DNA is TGTGCCTGTGACAATGGCTGGGGGATACGAGGCTCTTTGACAGCACAACTCTTCTTT. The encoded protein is CACDNGWGIRGSLTAQLFF.